One sample yielded the 16 T cell receptor beta chains listed below, sequenced in a study of shared clonotypes between healthy human individuals. This table comes from immunoSEQ multiplex PCR, and its TCRdb copy is limited to in-frame clones, with some not included. The table has some 2,500,000 clones, 80% to 95% seen once. Specimen: naive CD4+ T cells from PBMCs. Documented subset: CD45RA+ positively selected. These receptors all come from a man aged 18 to 30 in good health. Some clones in this sample may be carry-over from other donors' samples.

This clone was observed once. This rearrangement joins TRBV5-4 to TRBJ2-1; D is possibly TRBD1 or TRBD2 (5 bases each). The CDR3 extends over 13 amino acids. V was pared by 3 bases and J by 9 bases, with 13 bases between. In germline, CDR1 is SGHNT, CDR2 YYREEE (reference sequence). The CDR3 region is CASSSESGREQFF. The DNA for the CDR3 is TGTGCCAGCAGCTCGGAGTCGGGACGTGAGCAGTTCTTC.

This clone was seen once. The rearrangement joins TRBV9 to TRBJ2-7; no clear D gene. The CDR3 totals 14 residues. CDR1 is SGDLS and CDR2 is YYNGEE in the germline V gene. V was clipped by 0 bases and J by 3 bases, with 10 bases between them. CDR3: CASSVAPAGYEQYF. The DNA of the CDR3 is TGTGCCAGCAGCGTAGCCCCCGCCGGCTACGAGCAGTACTTC.

The chain uses TRBV6-6 and TRBJ1-3; no reliable D call. V was clipped by 11 bases and J by 1 base, with 6 bases between them. Germline V CDR1 and CDR2: MNHNY, SVGAGI (reference sequence). The CDR3 sequence is 11 residues long. CDR3 nucleotides: TGTGCCGAAGGGTCTGGAAACACCATATATTTT. This sequence encodes CAEGSGNTIYF.

The V call is TRBV5-4, the J call TRBJ2-1; maybe TRBD2 (6 bases). Germline lookup yields CDR1 SGHNT and CDR2 YYREEE (reference sequence). V was cut by 7 bases and J by 6 bases, with 20 bases left in between. There are 15 residues in the CDR3. As DNA, the CDR3 is TGTGCCAGCGCGCGCACCGGGAGCATCCCCAATGAGCAGTTCTTC. Translating gives CASARTGSIPNEQFF.

The J gene is TRBJ2-7, the V gene TRBV4-1; TRBD2 matches 12 bases. This CDR3 has 19 residues. J was trimmed by 2 bases and V by 4 bases; bases with no gene match: 15. Germline V gene data show CDR1 as MGHRA and CDR2 as YSYEKL. The CDR3 sequence: CASSLWTSGARYITYEQYF. CDR3 nucleotides: TGCGCCAGCAGCCTTTGGACTAGCGGGGCCCGGTATATAACCTACGAGCAGTACTTC.

V and J are TRBV7-3 and TRBJ2-1; no reliable D call. The V end lost 0 bases, the J end lost 2 bases, and 8 bases lay between the germline ends. Germline-derived CDR1 and CDR2 are SGHTA and FQGTGA. The CDR3 sequence is 15 residues long. The CDR3 reads CASSLTEKAYNEQFF. CDR3 coding DNA: TGTGCCAGCAGCTTAACGGAGAAAGCCTACAATGAGCAGTTCTTC.

The V and J genes are TRBV5-4 and TRBJ2-3; the match to TRBD2 covers 8 bases. V was clipped by 4 bases and J by 14 bases; unmatched bases: 9. This CDR3 has 12 amino acids. Germline loops: CDR1 SGHNT, CDR2 YYREEE (reference sequence). The CDR3 here is CASSLTSGPSYF. DNA of the CDR3: TGTGCCAGCAGCCTTACTAGCGGACCCTCGTATTTT.

This rearrangement joins TRBV28 to TRBJ2-5, with 10 positions matching TRBD2. Germline CDR1 reads MDHEN; CDR2 reads SYDVKM. The V segment lost 2 bases and the J segment 2 bases; nucleotides outside the gene matches: 17. The CDR3 is 20 residues long. The CDR3 reads CASSLALVPPGGLAQETQYF. CDR3 DNA sequence: TGTGCCAGCAGTTTAGCCCTTGTACCGCCTGGGGGACTAGCGCAAGAGACCCAGTACTTC.

The chain employs TRBV10-3 and TRBJ2-1; D call uncertain. The V and J ends lost 10 bases and 7 bases respectively, with 11 bases between them. Per germline, CDR1 ENHRY and CDR2 SYGVKD. The CDR3 length is 11 residues. The CDR3 is CATSGPNEQFF. The CDR3 bases are TGTGCCACCTCCGGCCCGAATGAGCAGTTCTTC.

The chain recombines TRBV28 with TRBJ1-5, with D tentatively TRBD1 (6 bases). The V gene's germline CDR1 is MDHEN and CDR2 SYDVKM. This CDR3 is built from 15 residues. Trimming took off 11 bases at V and 2 bases at J, with 19 bases between the two ends. CDR3 sequence: CASQEGVLGNQPQHF. CDR3 DNA sequence: TGTGCCTCGCAAGAGGGGGTTTTGGGCAATCAGCCCCAGCATTTT.

This rearrangement joins TRBV5-4 to TRBJ1-2; perhaps TRBD1 as D (5 bases). Germline assignment: CDR1 SGHNT and CDR2 YYREEE (reference sequence). V lost 7 bases to trimming and J lost 2 bases, with 12 bases between them. The CDR3 is 13 amino acids. The CDR3 DNA reads as TGTGCCAGCGTTCTCGCAGGGAACTATGGCTACACCTTC. This gives the protein CASVLAGNYGYTF.

The rearrangement joins TRBV10-3 to TRBJ2-4, with TRBD2 matching 8 bases. With V trimmed by 6 bases and J by 6 bases, 10 bases remained unmatched. Germline V gene lookup returns CDR1 ENHRY and CDR2 SYGVKD. The CDR3 consists of 15 residues. DNA of the CDR3: TGTGCCATCAGCCCGGGGGGGCGTAAGGGAAACATTCAGTACTTC. The encoded protein is CAISPGGRKGNIQYF.

This chain uses TRBV5-1 with TRBJ2-1, with TRBD2 matching over 9 bases. Germline V gene lookup returns CDR1 SGHRS and CDR2 YFSETQ. The J segment lost 1 base and the V segment lost 7 bases, leaving 3 bases of the junction unmatched. The CDR3 loop spans 14 amino acids. The CDR3 sequence is CASATSGSYNEQFF. The DNA of the CDR3 is TGCGCCAGCGCAACTAGCGGGTCCTACAATGAGCAGTTCTTC.

The genes are TRBV10-3 and TRBJ2-3; 9 nucleotides agree with TRBD2. The V gene end was trimmed by 6 bases and the J gene end by 2 bases; junction bases not matched to a gene: 9. Per germline, CDR1 ENHRY and CDR2 SYGVKD. This CDR3 is built from 16 residues. This CDR3 is CAIRSGSGSVTDTQYF. Here the CDR3 DNA reads TGTGCCATCAGGTCGGGTAGCGGGAGCGTCACAGATACGCAGTATTTT.

The chain carries TRBV4-3 and TRBJ1-2; TRBD1 might be the D (6 bases). This CDR3 spans 16 amino acids. Germline V gene lookup returns CDR1 LGHNA and CDR2 YSLEER. Trimming took 0 bases from V and 4 from J, leaving 15 bases between them. CDR3 nucleotide sequence: TGCGCCAGCAGCCAAGATAGGGGGGTCCCTGTCTATGGCTACACCTTC. This gives the protein CASSQDRGVPVYGYTF.

V is TRBV4-3 and J is TRBJ2-7; 8 bases align to TRBD1. After removal of 3 bases from V and 6 bases from J, the junction contained 13 bases not matched to a gene. The CDR3 length is 16 residues. CDR1 and CDR2 from the germline V gene are LGHNA and YSLEER. CDR3 in amino acids: CASSHTIGGTGGEQYF. DNA for the CDR3: TGCGCCAGCAGCCATACCATAGGGGGGACAGGAGGCGAGCAGTACTTC.